The TCR beta chain described here comes from a study of cytomegalovirus exposure and HLA in healthy donors. Study conclusions and caveats: Researchers reported from a later analysis that most CMV-associated TCR beta chains appeared HLA-restricted.

Concerning this clone: Antigen specificity is unknown.

In the PCR, 60 Vbeta and 13 Jbeta primers were used. Assay: immunoSEQ multiplex PCR; the TCRdb copy retains only in-frame clones and omits some. The table includes 130,000 to 150,000 clones, around three quarters detected once. The source is a man aged 35 to 55 in good health and CMV-seropositive. The sequenced sample consisted of PBMCs.

CDR3 loop: CASRLGQGNTEAFF. CDR3 sequence (DNA): TGTGCCAGCAGGTTGGGACAGGGGAACACTGAAGCTTTCTTT. The chain recombines TRBV9 with TRBJ1-1; 9 bases are shared with TRBD1. CDR1 and CDR2 from the germline V gene are SGDLS and YYNGEE. V was clipped by 5 bases and J by 1 base; unmatched bases: 3. The CDR3 length is 14 residues.